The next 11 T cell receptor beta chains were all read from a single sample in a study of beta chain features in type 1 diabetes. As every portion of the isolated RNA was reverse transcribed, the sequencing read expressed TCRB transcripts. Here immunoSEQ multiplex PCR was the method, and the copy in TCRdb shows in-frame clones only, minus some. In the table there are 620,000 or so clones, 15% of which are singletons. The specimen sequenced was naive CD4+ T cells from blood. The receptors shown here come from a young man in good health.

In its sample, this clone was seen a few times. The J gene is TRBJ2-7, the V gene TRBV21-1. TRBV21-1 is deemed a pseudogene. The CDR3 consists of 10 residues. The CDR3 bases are TGTGCCAGCAACTCAAACACAAAAACCTTC. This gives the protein CASNSNTKTF.

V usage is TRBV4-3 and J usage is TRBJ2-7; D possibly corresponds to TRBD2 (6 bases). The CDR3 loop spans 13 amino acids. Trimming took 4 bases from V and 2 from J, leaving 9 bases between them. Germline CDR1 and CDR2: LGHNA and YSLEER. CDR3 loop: CASSPGGTYEQYF. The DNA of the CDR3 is TGCGCCAGCAGCCCGGGCGGGACCTACGAGCAGTACTTC.

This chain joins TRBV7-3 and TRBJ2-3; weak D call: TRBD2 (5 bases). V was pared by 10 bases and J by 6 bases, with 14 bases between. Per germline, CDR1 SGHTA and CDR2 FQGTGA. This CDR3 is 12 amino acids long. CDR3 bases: TGTGCCACCCGGGGAGTCTCGGATACGCAGTATTTT. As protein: CATRGVSDTQYF. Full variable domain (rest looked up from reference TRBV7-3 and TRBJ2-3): GAGVSQTPSNKVTEKGKYVELRCDPISGHTALYWYRQSLGQGPEFLIYFQGTGAADDSGLPNDRFFAVRPEGSVSTLKIQRTERGDSAVYLCATRGVSDTQYFGPGTRLTVL.

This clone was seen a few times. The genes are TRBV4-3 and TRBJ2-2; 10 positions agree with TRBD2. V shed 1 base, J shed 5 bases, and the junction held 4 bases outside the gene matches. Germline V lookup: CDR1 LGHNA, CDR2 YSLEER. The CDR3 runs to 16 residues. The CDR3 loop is CASSQVPSGSTGELFF. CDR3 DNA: TGCGCCAGCAGCCAAGTCCCTAGCGGGAGTACCGGGGAGCTGTTTTTT.

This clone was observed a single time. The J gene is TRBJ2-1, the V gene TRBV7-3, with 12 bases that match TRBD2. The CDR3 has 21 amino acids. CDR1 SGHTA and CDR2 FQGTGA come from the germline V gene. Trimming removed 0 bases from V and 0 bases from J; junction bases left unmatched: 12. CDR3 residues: CASSLTLTSGRTPSSYNEQFF. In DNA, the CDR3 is TGTGCCAGCAGCTTAACCCTCACTAGCGGGAGGACCCCGAGCTCCTACAATGAGCAGTTCTTC.

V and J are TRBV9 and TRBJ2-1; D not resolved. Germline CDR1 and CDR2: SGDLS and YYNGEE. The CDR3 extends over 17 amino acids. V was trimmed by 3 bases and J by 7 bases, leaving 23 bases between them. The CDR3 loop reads CASSAHPQWGSENEQFF. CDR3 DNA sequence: TGTGCCAGCAGCGCCCACCCGCAATGGGGAAGTGAGAATGAGCAGTTCTTC.

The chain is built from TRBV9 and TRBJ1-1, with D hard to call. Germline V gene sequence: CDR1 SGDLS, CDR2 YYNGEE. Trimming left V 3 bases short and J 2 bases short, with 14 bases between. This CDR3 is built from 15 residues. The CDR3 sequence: CASSAFDGLNTEAFF. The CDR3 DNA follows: TGTGCCAGCAGCGCCTTCGACGGGCTAAACACTGAAGCTTTCTTT.

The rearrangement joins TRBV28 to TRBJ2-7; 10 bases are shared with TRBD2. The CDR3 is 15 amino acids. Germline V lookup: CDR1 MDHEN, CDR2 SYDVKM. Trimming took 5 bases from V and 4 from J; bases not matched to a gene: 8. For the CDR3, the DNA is TGTGCCAGCAGTGGGCAGCGGGAGGGCCCTTACGAGCAGTACTTC. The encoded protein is CASSGQREGPYEQYF.

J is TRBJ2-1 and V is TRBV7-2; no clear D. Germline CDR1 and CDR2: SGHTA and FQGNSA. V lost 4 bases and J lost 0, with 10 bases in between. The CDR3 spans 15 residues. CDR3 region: CASSSRASSYNEQFF. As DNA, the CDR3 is TGTGCCAGCAGCTCCCGGGCTAGCTCCTACAATGAGCAGTTCTTC.

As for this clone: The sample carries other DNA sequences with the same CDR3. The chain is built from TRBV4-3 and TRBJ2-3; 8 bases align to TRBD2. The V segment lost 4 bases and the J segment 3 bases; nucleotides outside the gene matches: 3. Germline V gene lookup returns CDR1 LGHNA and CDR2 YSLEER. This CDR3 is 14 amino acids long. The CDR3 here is CASSPRGATDTQYF. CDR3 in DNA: TGCGCCAGCAGCCCGCGGGGGGCAACAGATACGCAGTATTTT.

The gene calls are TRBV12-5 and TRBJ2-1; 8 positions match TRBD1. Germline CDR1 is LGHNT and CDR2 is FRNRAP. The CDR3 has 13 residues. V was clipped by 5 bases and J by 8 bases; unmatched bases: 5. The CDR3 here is CASGAQTGDEQFF. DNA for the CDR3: TGTGCTAGTGGTGCCCAGACAGGGGATGAGCAGTTCTTC. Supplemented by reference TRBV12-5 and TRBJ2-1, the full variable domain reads DARVTQTPRHKVTEMGQEVTMRCQPILGHNTVFWYRQTMMQGLELLAYFRNRAPLDDSGMPKDRFSAEMPDATLATLKIQPSEPRDSAVYFCASGAQTGDEQFFGPGTRLTVL.